This record concerns one T cell receptor beta chain sequence. The germline V gene has CDR1 MNHEY and CDR2 SMNVEV (reference sequence). V lost 0 bases, J lost 2 bases, and 4 bases stayed unmatched. The CDR3 has 19 residues. These data are taken from a study of blood T cell repertoires in COVID-19. About the research overall: COVID-19 samples collected from the United States, Italy and Spain covered acute and convalescent phases. PBMCs, B-cell-depleted T cells, or T cells were the source of the cDNA or gDNA that made up the material.

The data were produced by immunoSEQ multiplex PCR, yet TCRdb's version contains in-frame clones alone and is incomplete. The profile shows about 120,000 clones, 75% to 95% of them singletons. The receptor comes from a human donor with active COVID-19. The donor label of this sample is uncertain. The chain links TRBV27 to TRBJ2-2; TRBD2 agrees at 15 bases. Input material: peripheral blood. The CDR3 protein is CASSLSGLAGGPNTGELFF. The CDR3 DNA reads TGTGCCAGCAGTTTATCGGGACTAGCGGGGGGTCCCAACACCGGGGAGCTGTTTTTT.